These 5 T cell receptor beta chains originate from one sample sequenced in a study of blood T cell repertoires in COVID-19. Here immunoSEQ multiplex PCR was the method, and the copy in TCRdb shows in-frame clones only, minus some. The sample has about 210,000 clones, around 82% seen once. Material: peripheral blood. These receptors were collected from a woman aged 40-49 years with active or convalescent COVID-19.

The genes are TRBV11-2 and TRBJ2-7, with D perhaps matching TRBD2 (5 bases). Germline V gene lookup returns CDR1 SGHAT and CDR2 FQNNGV. The CDR3 runs to 12 residues. Between the trimmed V and J ends, which lost 4 bases and 4 bases, there was a span of 8 bases. The CDR3 is CASSYEGYEQYF. The CDR3 DNA sequence: TGTGCCAGCAGCTACGAGGGTTACGAGCAGTACTTC.

The chain uses TRBV7-3 and TRBJ2-1; D is possibly TRBD2 (6 bases). The germline V gene encodes CDR1 SGHTA and CDR2 FQGTGA. The V end lost 5 bases, the J end lost 10 bases, and 15 bases lay between the germline ends. The CDR3 is made up of 13 amino acids. CDR3 DNA: TGTGCCAGCAGCCCTCCGGGACTTGACGAGCAGTTCTTC. This encodes CASSPPGLDEQFF.

The gene calls are TRBV5-1 and TRBJ2-2, with 8 bases fitting TRBD1. The CDR3 runs 15 residues. After removal of 6 bases from V and 5 bases from J, the junction contained 9 bases not matched to a gene. CDR1 SGHRS and CDR2 YFSETQ come from the germline V gene. CDR3 DNA sequence: TGCGCCAGCAAGCCTCAGGGGGCGGGAACCGGGGAGCTGTTTTTT. This encodes CASKPQGAGTGELFF.

This chain links TRBV9 with TRBJ1-1, with 8 bases lining up with TRBD1. J lost 5 bases, V lost 1 base, and 4 bases had no gene match. The CDR3 is made up of 14 amino acids. Germline V gives CDR1 SGDLS, CDR2 YYNGEE. The CDR3 loop reads CASSVTTGATEAFF. The CDR3 DNA sequence: TGTGCCAGCAGCGTAACGACAGGGGCAACTGAAGCTTTCTTT.

The chain couples TRBV6-5 to TRBJ2-7, with 7 bases aligning to TRBD1. CDR1 is MNHEY, CDR2 SVGAGI, per germline. This CDR3 comprises 14 residues. V dropped 5 bases and J dropped 3; count of bases not matched to a gene: 7. The CDR3 bases are TGTGCCAGCAGTCCGACAGGGTCTCGCTACGAGCAGTACTTC. Protein product: CASSPTGSRYEQYF.